The source of this T cell receptor (beta chain) is a study of beta chain features in type 1 diabetes. In this sample, this clone turned up once. What was sequenced were expressed TCRB transcripts, since all of the isolated RNA had been reverse transcribed. Data came from immunoSEQ multiplex PCR; TCRdb stores just in-frame clones and leaves some out. The sample contains about 900,000 clones, roughly a sixth of which appear only once. V lost 7 bases and J lost 2, with 8 bases in between. Germline CDR1 MDHEN, CDR2 SYDVKM. The CDR3 length is 12 residues. The sequence derives from a woman aged 18-29 years in good health. The chain carries TRBV28 and TRBJ1-2; D might be TRBD1 (5 bases). Sequencing was performed on naive CD4+ T cells from blood. The CDR3 spells CASTDSNYGYTF. The CDR3, as DNA: TGTGCCAGCACCGACAGCAACTATGGCTACACCTTC.